This T cell receptor (beta chain) came from a study of CD8 T cells in Susac syndrome (dated by TCRdb to about 2019). Notes on the research overall: Of the Susac syndrome patients who were sequenced, more than five had clinically active disease and roughly eight were in clinical remission. Repertoire sequencing was used to test whether CD8+ T cell activation and differentiation in Susac syndrome was antigen driven. At blood withdrawal, Susac syndrome patients were either therapy-naive, taking corticosteroids (in some cases with IVIg as well), or taking IVIg alone.

Beyond this particular receptor, the publication reports: No clonal expansion was detected in the CD4+ T cell repertoire of Susac syndrome patients. The number of individuals in the TCR sequencing and HLA analysis was recognized as being relatively small.

RNA was extracted using the RNeasy kit, and about 0.45 to 1 microgram was reverse transcribed with random hexamers. The immunoSEQ multiplex PCR assay, which covers 54 Vbeta and 13 Jbeta segments, was used to amplify TCR beta CDR3 regions. Bias from PCR amplification was corrected by using a synthetic template baseline for primer optimization and for computational correction. In the original analysis: Reads were annotated to V, D and J genes per IMGT and analyzed with immunoSEQ Analyzer, keeping only productive sequences. To calculate clonality, Shannon entropy was normalized by log2 of the number of productive unique sequences and then subtracted from one. Public and private clones were assessed among the 100 most prevalent clones of each patient and control. Clones were defined as Susac-specific if absent from the healthy and MS cohorts, from 900 to 1,200 published viral clones and from other ImmuneACCESS disease sequences. Starting from the raw public reads, TCRdb applied fastp trimming at Q25, assembled clones with MiXCR and retained in-frame beta chains. Identical CDR3 protein sequences are pooled into one entry, listed with their most common genes and DNA. Here the V and J calls rest on TCRdb's processing, not on the authors' analysis. The sample table holds about 120,000 distinct CDR3 sequences, of which just over 95% were seen once. The biggest ten clones account for less than 0.15% of the sample.

Including the terminal cysteine and phenylalanine, the CDR3 comprises 15 residues. The CDR3 DNA has 45 bases and is translated from base 1. The germline V gene gives CDR1 as SQVTM and CDR2 as ANQGSEA. V loses 3 bases at its end and J loses 1 base; junction bases beyond the gene matches: 6. Note on this clonotype: It has no known antigen specificity. No base quality information exists; no much larger clone differs at one position.

Peripheral blood CD8+ and CD4+ T cells from healthy donors, Susac syndrome patients and multiple sclerosis patients were profiled by high-throughput TCR beta sequencing. The Susac syndrome patients fulfilled recently defined diagnostic criteria for definite or probable disease. CD8+ TEMRA cells were enriched by FACS, while bulk CD8+ and CD4+ T cells were purified by magnetic negative isolation. Blood was drawn into EDTA tubes, processed within 24 hours, and PBMCs were isolated by density gradient centrifugation. PBMCs intended for TCR sequencing were cryopreserved in liquid nitrogen and thawed later in a water bath at 37 degrees C. Purity of sorted or isolated CD4+, CD8+ and CD8+ TEMRA cells was at least 90%.

The origin of this receptor is a human donor with Susac syndrome. The chain employs TRBV29-1 and TRBJ1-1; a stretch of 9 junction bases matches TRBD1. The sequenced sample was CD4+ T cells from PBMCs. The DNA sequence follows: TGCAGCGTTGAGTGGGACAGGGCCCCGAACACTGAAGCTTTCTTT. It encodes CSVEWDRAPNTEAFF.